This is a list of T cell receptor beta chains from one sample in a study of blood T cell repertoires in COVID-19. This table comes from immunoSEQ multiplex PCR, and its TCRdb copy is limited to in-frame clones, with some not included. The table lists around 160,000 clones, around four fifths of them singletons. Sequencing input: peripheral blood. These receptors originate from a woman between 40 and 55 years old with active or convalescent COVID-19. The CDR3 runs from the conserved cysteine through the conserved F or W. The order of the fields is D gene, V gene, J gene, clone size, CDR3 DNA, CDR3 protein. A D gene is named only where the DNA matches it firmly. The size field is filled for only some rows; it gives once, few, many or a size class.

D gene: -
V gene: TRBV30
J gene: TRBJ1-2
clone size: -
CDR3 DNA: TGTGCCTGGAGTGTACGTCAGGGGTTCGGAGGCTACACCTTC
CDR3 protein: CAWSVRQGFGGYTF

D gene: -
V gene: TRBV10-3
J gene: TRBJ2-7
clone size: -
CDR3 DNA: TGTGCCACCTACACATGGCGGGCGCCAACCTACGAGCAGTACTTC
CDR3 protein: CATYTWRAPTYEQYF

D gene: -
V gene: TRBV5-1
J gene: TRBJ1-5
clone size: -
CDR3 DNA: TGCGCCAGCAGCTTGGGTTCAGGGCTGGGGAATCAGCCCCAGCATTTT
CDR3 protein: CASSLGSGLGNQPQHF

D gene: -
V gene: TRBV4-1
J gene: TRBJ2-7
clone size: -
CDR3 DNA: TGCGCCAGCAGCCAAGATCGAGGGTACTACGAGCAGTACTTC
CDR3 protein: CASSQDRGYYEQYF

D gene: TRBD1
V gene: TRBV2
J gene: TRBJ2-1
clone size: -
CDR3 DNA: TGTGCCAGCCACCGGGACAGGGGCAATGAGCAGTTCTTC
CDR3 protein: CASHRDRGNEQFF

D gene: TRBD2
V gene: TRBV7-9
J gene: TRBJ2-1
clone size: few
CDR3 DNA: TGTGCCAGCAGCTTAGTGGTTCAGCGGGAGGGCGTCGATGAGCAGTTCTTC
CDR3 protein: CASSLVVQREGVDEQFF

D gene: -
V gene: TRBV19
J gene: TRBJ1-3
clone size: -
CDR3 DNA: TGTGCCAGTAGTATAGCTCTCGGAAACACCATATATTTT
CDR3 protein: CASSIALGNTIYF

D gene: TRBD2
V gene: TRBV5-1
J gene: TRBJ2-2
clone size: -
CDR3 DNA: TGCGCCAGCAGCCCCACAGGAGCGGGGCACACCGGGGAGCTGTTTTTT
CDR3 protein: CASSPTGAGHTGELFF

D gene: TRBD1
V gene: TRBV2
J gene: TRBJ1-2
clone size: -
CDR3 DNA: TGTGCCAGCAGTGGGGAGGGACAGGCCCGTTGGGGCTACACCTTC
CDR3 protein: CASSGEGQARWGYTF

D gene: TRBD1
V gene: TRBV30
J gene: TRBJ1-1
clone size: once
CDR3 DNA: TGTGCCTGGAGTGTACGAGGACAGGGGGCTTTCTTT
CDR3 protein: CAWSVRGQGAFF

D gene: -
V gene: TRBV19
J gene: TRBJ1-5
clone size: -
CDR3 DNA: TGTGCCAGTAGCTTGACAGGTCTTGGCAATCAGCCCCAGCATTTT
CDR3 protein: CASSLTGLGNQPQHF

D gene: TRBD2
V gene: TRBV9
J gene: TRBJ2-1
clone size: -
CDR3 DNA: TGTGCCAGCAGCGTAGCGGGGGGAGGCAATGAGCAGTTCTTC
CDR3 protein: CASSVAGGGNEQFF

D gene: -
V gene: TRBV7-6
J gene: TRBJ1-6
clone size: -
CDR3 DNA: TGTGCCAGCAGCCTCTCCTATAATTCACCCCTCCACTTT
CDR3 protein: CASSLSYNSPLHF

D gene: TRBD1
V gene: TRBV28
J gene: TRBJ2-2
clone size: -
CDR3 DNA: TGTGCCAGCACCTTGGGGGACAGGGGGCCGACCGGGGAGCTGTTTTTT
CDR3 protein: CASTLGDRGPTGELFF

D gene: -
V gene: TRBV5-1
J gene: TRBJ2-1
clone size: -
CDR3 DNA: TGCGCCAGCAGCGTTCTAGCGAGAAGCTCCTACAATGAGCAGTTCTTC
CDR3 protein: CASSVLARSSYNEQFF

D gene: TRBD1
V gene: TRBV7-9
J gene: TRBJ2-2
clone size: -
CDR3 DNA: TGTGCCAGCGCAGGACAGGGTATCGACACCGGGGAGCTGTTTTTT
CDR3 protein: CASAGQGIDTGELFF

D gene: -
V gene: TRBV20-1
J gene: TRBJ1-1
clone size: -
CDR3 DNA: TGCAGTGCTAGTAGGGAGGGAGCGGAAGGGAAGGCTTTCTTT
CDR3 protein: CSASREGAEGKAFF

D gene: TRBD1
V gene: TRBV20-1
J gene: TRBJ1-5
clone size: -
CDR3 DNA: TGCAGTGCTAGTAGGGGCAGGGGGCGCGCTCAGCCCCAGCATTTT
CDR3 protein: CSASRGRGRAQPQHF

D gene: TRBD1
V gene: TRBV7-2
J gene: TRBJ1-4
clone size: once
CDR3 DNA: TGTGCCAGCAGCTCGGACAGGGAGAAACTGTTTTTT
CDR3 protein: CASSSDREKLFF

D gene: -
V gene: TRBV28
J gene: TRBJ2-3
clone size: -
CDR3 DNA: TGTGCCAGCGGTCGGGCAGATACGCAGTATTTT
CDR3 protein: CASGRADTQYF

D gene: TRBD2
V gene: TRBV9
J gene: TRBJ2-3
clone size: -
CDR3 DNA: TGTGCCAGCAGCGTAGATGGCGGGAGGGGCGATACGCAGTATTTT
CDR3 protein: CASSVDGGRGDTQYF

D gene: -
V gene: TRBV5-6
J gene: TRBJ1-1
clone size: -
CDR3 DNA: TGTGCCAGCAGCTTTGGTAGGGGCACTGAAGCTTTCTTT
CDR3 protein: CASSFGRGTEAFF

D gene: TRBD1
V gene: TRBV19
J gene: TRBJ1-4
clone size: few
CDR3 DNA: TGTGCCAGTAGCCGGACAGGGGGGAATGAAAAACTGTTTTTT
CDR3 protein: CASSRTGGNEKLFF

D gene: -
V gene: TRBV6-5
J gene: TRBJ1-1
clone size: -
CDR3 DNA: TGTGCCAGCAGACGGGGAAACACTGAAGCTTTCTTT
CDR3 protein: CASRRGNTEAFF

D gene: -
V gene: TRBV7-9
J gene: TRBJ1-3
clone size: -
CDR3 DNA: TGTGCCAGCAGCTTAGCCACTCGGGACTCTGGAAACACCATATATTTT
CDR3 protein: CASSLATRDSGNTIYF